This T cell receptor (beta chain) stems from a study of identical twins' blood T cells. Study-wide context: Roughly six alpha and about 6 beta libraries together yielded 45 million to 65 million reads. Whole-study findings and limits: Shared CDR3 clonotype counts tracked mainly the product of cloneset sizes. Shared environment remains a possible cause of twin similarity.

Germline V lookup: CDR1 KGHSH, CDR2 LQKENI. This CDR3 has 15 amino acids. This clonotype was picked up one time. What it binds is unknown. Relative to the germline gene, one junction end is altered; a read error may explain this. TCR cDNA libraries came from RNA via a modified published protocol. TCRdb independently ran MiXCR on the 5' RACE reads; one entry per CDR3 protein. The repertoire holds 300,000 to 450,000 distinct CDR3 sequences, with about 28% as singletons. Sequenced sample: PBMCs. The chain recombines TRBV18 with TRBJ1-5; D may be TRBD1 (6 bases). The receptor was isolated from a woman aged 18 to 55 in good health. In DNA form, the CDR3 reads TGTGCCTGCTCCCAGAGGGGGGACCGCAATCAGCCCCAGCATTTT. Protein sequence: CACSQRGDRNQPQHF.